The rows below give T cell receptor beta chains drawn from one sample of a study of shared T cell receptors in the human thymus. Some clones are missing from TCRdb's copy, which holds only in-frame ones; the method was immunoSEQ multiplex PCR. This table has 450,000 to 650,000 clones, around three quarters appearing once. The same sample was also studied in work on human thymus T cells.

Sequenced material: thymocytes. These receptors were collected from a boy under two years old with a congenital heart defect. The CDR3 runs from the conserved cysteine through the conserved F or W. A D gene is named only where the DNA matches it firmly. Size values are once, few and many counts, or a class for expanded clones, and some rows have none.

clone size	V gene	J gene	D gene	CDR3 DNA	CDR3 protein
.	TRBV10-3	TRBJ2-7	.	TGTGCCATCAGTGCGCGATTATTGGAGCAGTACTTC	CAISARLLEQYF
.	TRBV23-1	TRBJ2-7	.	TGCGCCAGCAGTCAAAGACAGAGATTTACGTACGAGCAGTACTTC	CASSQRQRFTYEQYF
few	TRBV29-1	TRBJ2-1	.	TGCAGCGTTGGAGCGCGCTGGGATGAGCAGTTCTTC	CSVGARWDEQFF
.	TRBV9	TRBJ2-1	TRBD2	TGTGCCAGCAGCGTCCGTCCCGGGACTAGCGGGTTAACCTACAATGAGCAGTTCTTC	CASSVRPGTSGLTYNEQFF
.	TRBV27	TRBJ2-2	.	TGTCCCGATGAGGGGGAGAACACCGGGGAGCTGTTTTTT	CPDEGENTGELFF
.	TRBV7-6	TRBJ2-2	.	TGTGCCAGCAGCTTAGCCCATTCTAGCTTAAACACCGGGGAGCTGTTTTTT	CASSLAHSSLNTGELFF
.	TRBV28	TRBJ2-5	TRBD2	TGTGCCAGCAGCCCCATTAGCGGGAGGGCCCGTGTAGATGGGCCCCAAGAGACCCAGTACTTC	CASSPISGRARVDGPQETQYF
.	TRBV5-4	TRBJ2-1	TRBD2	TGTGCCAGCAGCTTAAGATCCGGGGCTAGCGGAACCTACAATGAGCAGTTCTTC	CASSLRSGASGTYNEQFF
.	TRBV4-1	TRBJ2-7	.	TGCGCCAGCAGCCAAGAAGGAGAAGGCCAACCCGATGATCTCGAGCAGTACTTC	CASSQEGEGQPDDLEQYF
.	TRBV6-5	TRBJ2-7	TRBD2	TGTGCCAGCAGTTACGGACTAGCGCTTCACGAGCAGTACTTC	CASSYGLALHEQYF
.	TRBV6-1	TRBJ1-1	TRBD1	TGTGCCACCTATCTTCAGACAGGGCGTTACACTGAAGCTTTCTTT	CATYLQTGRYTEAFF
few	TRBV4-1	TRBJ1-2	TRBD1	TGCGCCAGCAGCCAAGGCACCGGGACAGGGGTCTATGGCTACACCTTC	CASSQGTGTGVYGYTF
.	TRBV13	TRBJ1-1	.	TGTGCCAGCAGCAAAACCGGGACACCGGCATTGGTAGCTTTCTTT	CASSKTGTPALVAFF
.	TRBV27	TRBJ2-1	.	TGTGCCAGCTCTGACGCTAGATGGGTCAATGAGCAGTTCTTC	CASSDARWVNEQFF
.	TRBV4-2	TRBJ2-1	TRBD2	TGTGCCAGCAGCCAAGATTTTCGGCTAGCGGGAGAACCAACCCGCTACAATGAGCAGTTCTTC	CASSQDFRLAGEPTRYNEQFF
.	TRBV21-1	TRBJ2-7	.	TGTGCCCCAGAGTCGTGTCAGAGCCGGGACACAGAGCAGTACTTC	CAPESCQSRDTEQYF
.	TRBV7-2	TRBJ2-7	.	TGTGCCAGCAGTCCCAGGCGCGGGCGCTCCTACGAGCAGTACTTC	CASSPRRGRSYEQYF
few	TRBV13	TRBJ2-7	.	TGTGCCAGCAGCAGACACCAAAAGGACAGCACCTACGAGCAGTACTTC	CASSRHQKDSTYEQYF
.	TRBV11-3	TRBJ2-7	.	TGTGCCAGCAGCTTAGGGCTAGATCAGTACGAGCAGTACTTC	CASSLGLDQYEQYF
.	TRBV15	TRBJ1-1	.	TGTGCCACCAGCCCGCCTTATCAGGGCCCCCTGAACACTGAAGCTTTCTTT	CATSPPYQGPLNTEAFF
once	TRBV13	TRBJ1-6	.	TGTGCCAGCAGGCAAACGAGGCGGGGGATCATCTATAATTCACCCCTCCACTTT	CASRQTRRGIIYNSPLHF
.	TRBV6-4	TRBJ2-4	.	TGTGCCAGCAGTGACTCACTTTCTCGGGGGGCCCACTTAAACGCCAAAAACATTCAGTACTTC	CASSDSLSRGAHLNAKNIQYF
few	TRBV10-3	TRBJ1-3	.	TGTGCCAACAAAAAAACTGGAAACACCATATATTTT	CANKKTGNTIYF
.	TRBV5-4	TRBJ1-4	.	TGTGCCAGCAGCCCCGGGGAGGCGGGGGCAAAACTGTTTTTT	CASSPGEAGAKLFF
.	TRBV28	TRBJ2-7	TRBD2	TGTGCCAGCAGTTTTGTAAACTCGGGACTAGCGAGGCTCTACGAGCAGTACTTC	CASSFVNSGLARLYEQYF
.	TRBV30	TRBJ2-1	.	TGTGCCTGGAGGGGGGCCCCCCAGGCGGTATACAATGAGCAGTTCTTC	CAWRGAPQAVYNEQFF
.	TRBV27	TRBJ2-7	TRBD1	TGTGCCAGCAGTCCAAAGACAGGGAAGCCCTACGAGCAGTACTTC	CASSPKTGKPYEQYF
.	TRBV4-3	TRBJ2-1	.	TGCGCCAGCAGCCAAGGGGGGCATGAGCAATTCTTC	CASSQGGHEQFF
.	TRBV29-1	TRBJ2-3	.	TGCAGCGTTGAGAAGCAAACCCCCACAGATACGCAGTATTTT	CSVEKQTPTDTQYF
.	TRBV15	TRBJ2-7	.	TGTGCCACCAGCAGAGTGACGAGGGTTCTCACCTACGAGCAGTACTTC	CATSRVTRVLTYEQYF
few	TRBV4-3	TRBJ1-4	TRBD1	TGCGCCAGCAGCCCCCAACAGGGGGAAAAACTGTTTTTT	CASSPQQGEKLFF
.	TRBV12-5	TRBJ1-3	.	TGTGCTAGTGGTTTGGCCCACCTCCGGGATCTAGGGAACACCATATATTTT	CASGLAHLRDLGNTIYF
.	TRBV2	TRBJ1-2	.	TGTGCCAGCAGTGAAGCGCTCGGGAGTTGGGGCTACACCTTC	CASSEALGSWGYTF
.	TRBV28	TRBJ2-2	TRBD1	TGTGCCAGCAGTTTATGGCCCACAGGGGGCGCGAACGGGGAGCTGTTTTTT	CASSLWPTGGANGELFF
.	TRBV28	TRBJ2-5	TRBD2	TGTGCCAGCAGTTCCCCCCTAGCGGGAGGGGGAGAGACCCAGTACTTC	CASSSPLAGGGETQYF
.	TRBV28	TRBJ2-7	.	TGTGCCAGCATGGTCCAGGGTCTTTACTACGAGCAGTACTTC	CASMVQGLYYEQYF
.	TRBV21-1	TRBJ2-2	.	TGTGCCAGCAGCACTAGACAGGCCACCGGGGAGCTGTTTTTT	CASSTRQATGELFF
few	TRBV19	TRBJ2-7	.	TGTGCCAGTAGTGCCAGACAGGTGCCCTACGAGCAGTACTTC	CASSARQVPYEQYF
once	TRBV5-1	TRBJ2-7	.	TGCGCCAGCAGCTTGAGGGGGATACTACTTTCCTACGAGCAGTACTTC	CASSLRGILLSYEQYF
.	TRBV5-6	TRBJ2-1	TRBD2	TGTGCCAGCAGCCGAGGACTAGCGGGTTACAATGAGCAGTTCTTC	CASSRGLAGYNEQFF
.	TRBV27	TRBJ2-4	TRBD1	TGTGCCAGCAGCCCTATCCGGACAGGGCAAAACATTCAGTACTTC	CASSPIRTGQNIQYF
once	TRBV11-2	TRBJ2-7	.	TGTGCCAGCAGCTGGGCTCCCGGGGAGGGGGTCTACGAGCAGTACTTC	CASSWAPGEGVYEQYF
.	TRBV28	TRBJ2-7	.	TGTGCCAGCAGAACGCCAACAGGGTCCCCCTACGAGCAGTACTTC	CASRTPTGSPYEQYF
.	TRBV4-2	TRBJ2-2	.	TGTGCCAGCAGCCAAGTTTCGACCGGGGAGCTGTTTTTT	CASSQVSTGELFF
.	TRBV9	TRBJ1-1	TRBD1	TGTGCCAGCAGCGTGTGTCTGTGGTCGGACAGGGGGCGAACTGAAGCTTTCTTT	CASSVCLWSDRGRTEAFF
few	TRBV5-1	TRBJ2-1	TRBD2	TGCGCCAGCAGCTTGCTAGCGGGAGGCGACAATGAGCAGTTCTTC	CASSLLAGGDNEQFF
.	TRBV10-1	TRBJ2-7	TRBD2	TGCGCCAGCAGTGACCTACTAGCGCCTCGGGAGCAGTACTTC	CASSDLLAPREQYF
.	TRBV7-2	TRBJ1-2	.	TGTGCCAGCAGCTTATCCCCAGGGCCCCACTATGGCTACACCTTC	CASSLSPGPHYGYTF
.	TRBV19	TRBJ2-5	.	TGTGCCAGTAGGGGGGCATCTGTGGGAGAGACCCAGTACTTC	CASRGASVGETQYF
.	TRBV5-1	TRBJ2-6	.	TGCGCCAGCAGCCCCTCCGGGGCCAACGTCCTGACTTTC	CASSPSGANVLTF
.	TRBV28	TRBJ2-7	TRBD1	TGTGCCAGCCGGGACAGGGACTCCTACGAGCAGTACTTC	CASRDRDSYEQYF
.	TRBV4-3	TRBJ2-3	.	TGCGCCAGCCGCGATCGAGGTCGGGATACGCAGTATTTT	CASRDRGRDTQYF